One and the same sample provided the 14 T cell receptor beta chains below, sequenced in a study of cytomegalovirus exposure and HLA in healthy donors. TCRdb's copy holds only in-frame clones and misses some; the assay was immunoSEQ multiplex PCR. The sample includes roughly 130,000 clones, nearly 90% of them seen just once. Input material: PBMCs. All receptors derive from a man aged 25 to 45 in good health and CMV-seronegative.

This chain uses TRBV6-5 with TRBJ2-5; 10 nucleotides agree with TRBD2. This CDR3 region has 15 residues. V shed 2 bases and J 4 bases; nucleotides not matched to a gene: 4. CDR1 and CDR2 from the germline V gene are MNHEY and SVGAGI. The CDR3 reads CASSYGSGGTETQYF. The CDR3, as DNA: TGTGCCAGCAGTTACGGTAGCGGGGGGACAGAGACCCAGTACTTC.

The rearrangement joins TRBV9 to TRBJ2-2; 14 bases are a match to TRBD2. CDR3 size: 17 residues. Germline CDR1 and CDR2: SGDLS and YYNGEE. J lost 1 base, V lost 3 bases, and 2 bases had no gene match. The CDR3 DNA reads TGTGCCAGCAGCGCAGGGACTAGCGGGGGGAACACCGGGGAGCTGTTTTTT. Translating it yields CASSAGTSGGNTGELFF.

This clone appeared a single time. The chain is built from TRBV4-3 and TRBJ2-3; D gene ambiguous. V dropped 6 bases and J dropped 0 bases, with 19 bases sitting between them. The germline gives CDR1 LGHNA, CDR2 YSLEER. CDR3 size: 17 residues. The CDR3 region has the DNA TGCGCCAGCAGTCGACACCCCCCCTTACGGAGCACAGATACGCAGTATTTT. The encoded protein is CASSRHPPLRSTDTQYF.

This clone has just a few counts. The rearrangement links TRBV29-1 to TRBJ1-6, with 7 bases fitting TRBD1. The germline V gene has CDR1 SQVTM and CDR2 ANQGSEA. The junction had 2 bases not matched to a gene; V was cut back by 7 bases and J by 14 bases. This CDR3 region has 9 residues. CDR3 sequence: CSADRALHF. The CDR3 nucleotides are TGCAGCGCCGACAGGGCCCTCCACTTT.

This chain uses TRBV14 with TRBJ2-5, with a weak D call TRBD2 (6 bases). The CDR3 has 12 amino acids. V was clipped by 4 bases and J by 7 bases, with 10 bases between them. Germline V lookup: CDR1 SGHDN, CDR2 FVKESK. The CDR3 DNA follows: TGTGCCAGCAGCCCCGGGGGTGCGACCCAGTACTTC. It yields the protein CASSPGGATQYF.

The chain uses TRBV11-3 and TRBJ2-7; D perhaps matches TRBD2 (5 bases). CDR3 size: 12 residues. V was trimmed by 9 bases and J by 1 base, leaving 10 bases between them. The germline CDR1 and CDR2 sequences are SGHNT and YENEEA. CDR3 in DNA: TGTGCCAGTTCATCGGGATCCTACGAGCAGTACTTC. Its translation is CASSSGSYEQYF.

This chain uses TRBV6-1 with TRBJ2-1; 7 bases fit TRBD2. The CDR3 runs to 15 residues. The V gene's germline CDR1 is MNHNS and CDR2 SASEGT. The J segment lost 4 bases and the V segment lost 7 bases, leaving 10 bases of the junction unmatched. The CDR3 DNA is TGTGCCAGCATCCCGCAGGGCGGGGGTTACAATGAGCAGTTCTTC. Its translation: CASIPQGGGYNEQFF.

The rearrangement joins TRBV18 to TRBJ1-2; 9 positions agree with TRBD1. CDR1 and CDR2 (germline): KGHSH, LQKENI. The length of the CDR3 is 16 residues. V dropped 2 bases and J dropped 4; count of bases not matched to a gene: 8. CDR3 protein: CASSPGTGLEPYGYTF. The CDR3 DNA reads TGTGCCAGCTCACCAGGGACAGGGTTGGAACCCTATGGCTACACCTTC.

This chain joins TRBV28 and TRBJ2-1, with TRBD1 matching over 12 bases. J was trimmed by 7 bases and V by 7 bases; bases with no gene match: 11. The germline gives CDR1 MDHEN, CDR2 SYDVKM. The CDR3 is made up of 16 amino acids. CDR3: CASIQGGQGAFNEQFF. The CDR3 DNA follows: TGTGCCAGCATTCAAGGGGGACAGGGGGCGTTTAATGAGCAGTTCTTC.

The chain employs TRBV6-5 and TRBJ2-7; D is uncertain. V gave up 0 bases and J gave up 2 bases, with 11 bases separating them. The CDR3 consists of 15 residues. Looked up from germline, CDR1 is MNHEY and CDR2 is SVGAGI. The CDR3 DNA reads as TGTGCCAGCAGTTACTCGAGCAGGTTCGCCTACGAGCAGTACTTC. Translating it yields CASSYSSRFAYEQYF.

V usage is TRBV7-9 and J usage is TRBJ1-2; D unclear. Germline V CDR1 and CDR2: SEHNR, FQNEAQ (reference sequence). The V end lost 2 bases, the J end lost 5 bases, and 9 bases lay between the germline ends. The CDR3 spans 13 residues. The CDR3 loop is CASSLSRDYGYTF. CDR3 DNA: TGTGCCAGCAGCTTATCACGAGATTATGGCTACACCTTC.

The chain recombines TRBV7-6 with TRBJ2-1; 12 bases fit TRBD2. Unmatched junction bases numbered 4, after V lost 5 bases and J lost 2 bases. The CDR3 spans 16 residues. Germline CDR1 and CDR2: SGHVS and FNYEAQ. The CDR3 DNA sequence: TGTGCCAGCAGCCTTCCTAGCGGGGGGGCCTACAATGAGCAGTTCTTC. It encodes CASSLPSGGAYNEQFF.

The chain's CDR3 is CASSLTDRGANTEAFF. CDR3 in DNA: TGCGCCAGCAGCTTAACCGACAGGGGAGCGAACACTGAAGCTTTCTTT. V and J are TRBV5-1 and TRBJ1-1; 8 nucleotides line up with TRBD1. The CDR3 totals 16 residues. CDR1 is SGHRS and CDR2 is YFSETQ in the germline V gene. Germline trimming cut 2 bases from V and 1 base from J; bases unmatched to any gene: 7.

The chain joins TRBV18 to TRBJ2-5; 12 bases agree with TRBD2. Unmatched junction bases numbered 9, after V lost 3 bases and J lost 1 base. The CDR3 is 18 amino acids. The germline CDR1 and CDR2 sequences are KGHSH and LQKENI. The CDR3 sequence: CASSPRLAGAPLQETQYF. Written as DNA, the CDR3 is TGTGCCAGCTCACCTCGACTAGCGGGGGCCCCTCTCCAAGAGACCCAGTACTTC.